This T cell receptor beta chain was found in a study of control samples from healthy donors and cancer patients. Trimming took 0 bases from V and 1 from J; bases not matched to a gene: 5. CDR1 SGHNT and CDR2 YYREEE come from the germline V gene (reference sequence). This CDR3 is built from 16 residues. Here immunoSEQ multiplex PCR was the method, and the copy in TCRdb shows in-frame clones only, minus some. The sample yields roughly 130,000 clones, more than 85% seen once. The receptor comes from a young man in good health. Material for sequencing was blood. The V and J genes are TRBV5-4 and TRBJ2-3; 7 bases agree with TRBD1. Here the CDR3 DNA reads TGTGCCAGCAGCTTGGCCCGTCAGGGGGGCACAGATACGCAGTATTTT. Its protein is CASSLARQGGTDTQYF.